Presented here are 23 T cell receptor beta chains from one specimen sequenced in a study of beta chain features in type 1 diabetes. The sequenced template was cDNA made from the entire isolated RNA. TCRdb's table, derived via immunoSEQ multiplex PCR, lists solely in-frame clones and lacks some. This repertoire shows about 140,000 clones, roughly 9.7% found once; its top ten account for 0.65%. The material sequenced was central memory CD4+ T cells from blood. The receptors here all came from a woman between 40 and 50 years old in good health.

V and J are TRBV7-9 and TRBJ2-3; D not certain. V gave up 0 bases and J gave up 2 bases, with 6 bases separating them. Germline assignment: CDR1 SEHNR and CDR2 FQNEAQ (reference sequence). This CDR3 has 14 residues. The CDR3 sequence: CASSLAHNTDTQYF. The CDR3 DNA reads as TGTGCCAGCAGCTTAGCCCACAACACAGATACGCAGTATTTT.

This chain connects TRBV10-3 to TRBJ2-5; 9 bases match TRBD1. Per the germline V gene, CDR1 is ENHRY and CDR2 is SYGVKD. V gave up 0 bases and J gave up 10 bases; unmatched junction bases: 3. The CDR3 has 13 residues. The CDR3 nucleotides read TGTGCCATCAGTGAGTCGACAGGGGGGGACCAGTACTTC. Translated: CAISESTGGDQYF.

The CDR3 here is CASSQTGSGNTIYF. DNA for the CDR3: TGTGCCAGCAGCCAGACAGGGTCTGGAAACACCATATATTTT. The chain links TRBV7-2 to TRBJ1-3, with 7 positions matching TRBD1. After removal of 5 bases from V and 1 base from J, the junction contained 2 bases not matched to a gene. Looked up from germline, CDR1 is SGHTA and CDR2 is FQGNSA. This CDR3 is built from 14 residues.

This clone occurred many times. The gene calls are TRBV27 and TRBJ1-2, with a tentative D call TRBD1 (5 bases). Germline lookup yields CDR1 MNHEY and CDR2 SMNVEV (reference sequence). V was clipped by 6 bases and J by 7 bases, with 21 bases between them. The CDR3 is made up of 15 amino acids. Here the CDR3 reads CASSSSDSLKGGYTF. The CDR3 bases are TGTGCCAGCAGCTCCTCTGACAGTTTGAAGGGTGGCTACACCTTC.

The chain uses TRBV5-1 and TRBJ2-7, with 8 positions matching TRBD2. V was clipped by 0 bases and J by 3 bases; unmatched bases: 11. CDR1 SGHRS and CDR2 YFSETQ come from the germline V gene. The CDR3 runs to 17 residues. CDR3 residues: CASSLAGGSGARYEQYF. The CDR3 coding sequence is TGCGCCAGCAGCTTGGCCGGGGGTAGCGGGGCGCGCTACGAGCAGTACTTC.

This clone was counted many times. The rearrangement joins TRBV5-4 to TRBJ2-5; 11 bases align to TRBD2. The CDR3 consists of 14 residues. The ends lost 4 bases at V and 5 bases at J; junction bases unmatched: 4. Looked up from germline, CDR1 is SGHNT and CDR2 is YYREEE (reference sequence). CDR3 protein: CASSISGGAETQYF. In DNA form, the CDR3 reads TGTGCCAGCAGCATTAGCGGGGGGGCTGAGACCCAGTACTTC. Full variable domain (rest looked up from reference TRBV5-4 and TRBJ2-5): ETGVTQSPTHLIKTRGQQVTLRCSSQSGHNTVSWYQQALGQGPQFIFQYYREEENGRGNFPPRFSGLQFPNYSSELNVNALELDDSALYLCASSISGGAETQYFGPGTRLLVL.

This clone was seen a few times. The V gene is TRBV7-8, the J gene TRBJ2-2; 15 positions agree with TRBD2. The CDR3 length is 17 residues. The trim removed 5 bases at V and 4 bases at J, leaving 5 bases unmatched. Germline V gene sequence: CDR1 SGHVS, CDR2 FQNEAQ. The CDR3 bases are TGTGCCAGCAGCCCTCGGACTAGCGGGGGGGGCACCGGGGAGCTGTTTTTT. Protein product: CASSPRTSGGGTGELFF.

This clone has more than one count but fewer than ten. The chain couples TRBV19 to TRBJ2-1; TRBD2 might be the D (5 bases). The CDR3 is made up of 15 amino acids. Germline CDR1 LNHDA, CDR2 SQIVND (reference sequence). Trimming cost V 5 bases and J 0 bases, with 11 bases left between them. The CDR3 reads CASSGLLISYNEQFF. CDR3 DNA: TGTGCCAGTAGTGGACTCCTGATCTCCTACAATGAGCAGTTCTTC.

For the CDR3, the DNA is TGTGCCATCAGTGAGACGACAGGGATTCCAGAGACCCAGTACTTC. Protein product: CAISETTGIPETQYF. V is TRBV10-3 and J is TRBJ2-5, with 7 nucleotides matching TRBD1. Losses at the gene ends were 2 bases for V and 4 bases for J; bases not matched to a gene: 7. The CDR3 has 15 amino acids. CDR1 ENHRY and CDR2 SYGVKD come from the germline V gene.

The rearrangement joins TRBV27 to TRBJ2-1, with a tentative D call TRBD1 (6 bases). The V end lost 6 bases, the J end lost 5 bases, and 20 bases lay between the germline ends. The germline gives CDR1 MNHEY, CDR2 SMNVEV (reference sequence). This CDR3 is 16 amino acids long. CDR3 DNA: TGTGCCAGCAGACCAACCAGGGGAATTGGGGACAATGAGCAGTTCTTC. Amino acids: CASRPTRGIGDNEQFF.

The V gene is TRBV29-1, the J gene TRBJ2-7, with 7 bases fitting TRBD1. The germline V gene has CDR1 SQVTM and CDR2 ANQGSEA. V lost 6 bases to trimming and J lost 0 bases; unmatched junction nucleotides: 5. The CDR3 runs to 13 residues. CDR3 region: CSVARQGSYEQYF. The CDR3 DNA follows: TGCAGCGTGGCCCGACAGGGCTCCTACGAGCAGTACTTC.

This clone has more than one count but fewer than ten. The V call is TRBV11-2, the J call TRBJ2-2; TRBD2 agrees at 13 bases. The V segment lost 6 bases and the J segment 6 bases; nucleotides outside the gene matches: 1. The CDR3 has 14 residues. Germline V gene lookup returns CDR1 SGHAT and CDR2 FQNNGV. The CDR3 DNA reads as TGTGCCAGCAGACTAGCGGGGGGGCCCGGGGAGCTGTTTTTT. This encodes CASRLAGGPGELFF. Full variable domain (remainder filled in from reference TRBV11-2 and TRBJ2-2): EAGVAQSPRYKIIEKRQSVAFWCNPISGHATLYWYQQILGQGPKLLIQFQNNGVVDDSQLPKDRFSAERLKGVDSTLKIQPAKLEDSAVYLCASRLAGGPGELFFGEGSRLTVL.

The rearrangement joins TRBV4-1 to TRBJ2-3; 10 bases match TRBD2. Unmatched junction bases numbered 7, after V lost 0 bases and J lost 10 bases. CDR1 is MGHRA and CDR2 is YSYEKL in the germline V gene. The length of the CDR3 is 15 residues. CDR3 loop: CASSQEQRGGPPQYF. CDR3 DNA sequence: TGCGCCAGCAGCCAAGAGCAGCGGGGGGGCCCTCCGCAGTATTTT.

This clone showed up just a few times. The CDR3 DNA follows: TGTGCCAGCAGCCTCCGGACTTTGAGTGAGACCCAGTACTTC. Encoded protein: CASSLRTLSETQYF. V gene TRBV5-4 combines with J gene TRBJ2-5; TRBD2 might be the D (5 bases). Germline V gives CDR1 SGHNT, CDR2 YYREEE (reference sequence). Trimming pared 4 bases from V and 5 bases from J, leaving 15 bases between. The CDR3 length is 14 residues.

The genes are TRBV18 and TRBJ2-1, with a weak D call TRBD2 (5 bases). The V end lost 8 bases, the J end lost 8 bases, and 22 bases lay between the germline ends. This CDR3 has 15 residues. In germline, CDR1 is KGHSH, CDR2 LQKENI. Here the CDR3 DNA reads TGTGCCAGCATGACGGGATTAGCGATTATTGATGAGCAGTTCTTC. Translated, it gives CASMTGLAIIDEQFF.

The rearrangement uses TRBV27 and TRBJ1-1; no reliable D call. Trimming removed 8 bases at V and 1 base at J, with 17 bases between. The CDR3 runs to 15 residues. Germline lookup yields CDR1 MNHEY and CDR2 SMNVEV (reference sequence). The CDR3 nucleotides are TGTGCCAGCCGACCGGGAGGCGGGTGGAACACTGAAGCTTTCTTT. Protein product: CASRPGGGWNTEAFF.

The V and J genes are TRBV7-2 and TRBJ2-2; TRBD2 matches 10 bases. The CDR3 runs to 14 residues. Germline CDR1 and CDR2: SGHTA and FQGNSA. With 5 bases clipped from V and 8 bases from J, the junction kept 5 bases outside the gene matches. Here the CDR3 reads CASSPGLASGELFF. The CDR3 DNA is TGTGCCAGCAGCCCGGGACTAGCGTCTGGGGAGCTGTTTTTT.

The chain links TRBV13 to TRBJ2-5; weak D call: TRBD2 (5 bases). Gene TRBJ2-7 matches the end of the DNA better, so the J call may be wrong. Germline CDR1 is PRHDT and CDR2 is FYEKMQ (reference sequence). CDR3 length: 14 residues. The CDR3 DNA sequence: TGTGCCAGCAGCTCCGCCTCCGAGGGCTACGAGCAGTACTTC. Residues: CASSSASEGYEQYF.

The chain employs TRBV5-1 and TRBJ2-7; 9 nucleotides line up with TRBD2. The CDR3 extends over 15 amino acids. V lost 4 bases, J lost 13 bases, and 18 bases stayed unmatched. CDR1 SGHRS and CDR2 YFSETQ come from the germline V gene. The CDR3 region has the DNA TGCGCCAGCAGCGAAATGGGACTAGCCTACCACGCCGCCTACTTC. This gives the protein CASSEMGLAYHAAYF.

This clone has just a few counts. The rearrangement links TRBV5-1 to TRBJ2-7, with D possibly being TRBD1 (6 bases). Trimming stripped 5 bases from V and 1 base from J, with 13 bases between. The CDR3 extends over 14 amino acids. CDR1 is SGHRS, CDR2 YFSETQ, per germline. The DNA of the CDR3 is TGCGCCAGCAGAGTACAGGGAACATCCTACGAGCAGTACTTC. Translated: CASRVQGTSYEQYF.

This rearrangement joins TRBV18 to TRBJ2-7; D is possibly TRBD2 (7 bases). The CDR3 has 16 amino acids. Trimming cost V 0 bases and J 3 bases, with 15 bases left between them. Germline V gene sequence: CDR1 KGHSH, CDR2 LQKENI. The CDR3 DNA reads TGTGCCAGCTCACCACCGGCGACGGGGGGCTACTACGAGCAGTACTTC. Protein sequence: CASSPPATGGYYEQYF.

This chain uses TRBV4-1 with TRBJ2-6, with D tentatively TRBD1 (6 bases). The CDR3 consists of 17 residues. CDR1 and CDR2 (germline): MGHRA, YSYEKL. V lost 3 bases and J lost 1, with 13 bases in between. CDR3 nucleotide sequence: TGCGCCAGCAGCCAGCAGGACAGCCCATCTGGGGCCAACGTCCTGACTTTC. Its translation is CASSQQDSPSGANVLTF.

The V gene is TRBV27, the J gene TRBJ2-1; 9 bases map to TRBD1. The germline V gene has CDR1 MNHEY and CDR2 SMNVEV (reference sequence). After removal of 5 bases from V and 8 bases from J, the junction contained 10 bases not matched to a gene. The CDR3 length is 15 residues. The CDR3 loop reads CASSLSGTGRDEQFF. The CDR3 DNA sequence: TGTGCCAGCAGTCTCTCCGGGACAGGGCGGGATGAGCAGTTCTTC.